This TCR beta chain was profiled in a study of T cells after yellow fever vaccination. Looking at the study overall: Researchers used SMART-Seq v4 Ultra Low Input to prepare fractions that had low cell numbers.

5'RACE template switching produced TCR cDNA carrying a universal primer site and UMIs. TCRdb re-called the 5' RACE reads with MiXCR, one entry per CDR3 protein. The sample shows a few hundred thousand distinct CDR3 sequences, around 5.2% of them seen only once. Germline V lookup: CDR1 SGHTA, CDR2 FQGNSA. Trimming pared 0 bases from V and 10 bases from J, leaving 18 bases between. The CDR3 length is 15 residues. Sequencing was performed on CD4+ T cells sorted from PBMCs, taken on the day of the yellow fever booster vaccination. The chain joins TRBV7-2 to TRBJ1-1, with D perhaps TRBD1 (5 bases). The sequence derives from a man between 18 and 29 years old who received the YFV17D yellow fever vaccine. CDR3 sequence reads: CASSLAPGTRVLAFF. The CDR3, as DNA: TGTGCCAGCAGCTTAGCCCCCGGGACTAGGGTGTTAGCTTTCTTT.